This T cell receptor (beta chain) was captured by sequencing in a study of blood T cells in healthy people across ages. A J-beta primer mix and a sample-barcoded 5' primer were used in a second PCR of about 6 to 12 cycles. TCRdb recomputed calls from the 5' RACE reads with MiXCR, one row per CDR3 protein. The sample lists hundreds of thousands of distinct CDR3 sequences; around 30% were seen once. Study results and limitations: With age, beta diversity per million T cells declined roughly linearly, significantly by 30 to 40.

The sample providers were healthy Caucasian people from Russia, aged about 6 to 90. On this clonotype itself: No antigen is known for it.

The CDR3 covers 15 residues. Germline CDR1 reads SGHRS; CDR2 reads YFSETQ. This sequence was found in a woman of 80 years or more in good health. V is TRBV5-1 and J is TRBJ2-5; 7 bases match TRBD1. Judging by the DNA end, TRBJ2-7 fits better; the J call may be wrong. Input material: blood. This chain's CDR3 is CASSSRRDRDYEQYF. CDR3 DNA sequence: TGCGCCAGCAGTTCTCGCCGGGACAGAGACTACGAGCAGTACTTC.